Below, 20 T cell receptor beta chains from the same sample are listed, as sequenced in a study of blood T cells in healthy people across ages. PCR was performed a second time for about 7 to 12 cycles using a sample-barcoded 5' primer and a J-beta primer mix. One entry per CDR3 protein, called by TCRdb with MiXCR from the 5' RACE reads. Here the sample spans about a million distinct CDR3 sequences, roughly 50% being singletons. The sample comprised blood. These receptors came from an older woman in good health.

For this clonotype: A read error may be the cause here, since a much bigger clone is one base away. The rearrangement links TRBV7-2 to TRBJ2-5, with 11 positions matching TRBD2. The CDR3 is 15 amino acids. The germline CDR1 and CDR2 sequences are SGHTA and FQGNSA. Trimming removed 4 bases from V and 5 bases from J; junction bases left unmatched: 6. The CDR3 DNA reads TGTGCCAGCAGCTCAGCGGCTAGCGGGAGGGAGACCCAGTACTTC. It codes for CASSSAASGRETQYF.

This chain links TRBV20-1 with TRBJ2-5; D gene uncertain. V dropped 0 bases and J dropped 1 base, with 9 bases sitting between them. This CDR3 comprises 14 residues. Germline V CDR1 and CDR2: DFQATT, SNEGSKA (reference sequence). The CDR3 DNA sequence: TGCAGTGCTAGAGATGGACGAGTCCAAGAGACCCAGTACTTC. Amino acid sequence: CSARDGRVQETQYF.

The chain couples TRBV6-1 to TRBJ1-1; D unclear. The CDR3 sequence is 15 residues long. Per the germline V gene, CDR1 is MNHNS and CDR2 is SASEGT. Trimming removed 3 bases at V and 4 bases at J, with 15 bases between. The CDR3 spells CASSDPRYAGTEAFF. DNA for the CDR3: TGTGCCAGCAGTGATCCTAGGTACGCGGGCACTGAAGCTTTCTTT.

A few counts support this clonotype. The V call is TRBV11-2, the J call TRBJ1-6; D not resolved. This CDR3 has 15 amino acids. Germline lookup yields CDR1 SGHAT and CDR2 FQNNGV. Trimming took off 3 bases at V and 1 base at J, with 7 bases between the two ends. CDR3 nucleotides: TGTGCCAGCAGCTTCGGCGGGTCCTATAATTCACCCCTCCACTTT. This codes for CASSFGGSYNSPLHF.

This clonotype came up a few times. DNA of the CDR3: TGCAGCGCCTCCCAGGGCGGCGAGCAGTACTTC. Translating gives CSASQGGEQYF. The chain recombines TRBV29-1 with TRBJ2-7, with a possible D match to TRBD1 (5 bases). The germline CDR1 and CDR2 sequences are SQVTM and ANQGSEA. The CDR3 totals 11 residues. Trimming removed 7 bases at V and 6 bases at J, with 13 bases between.

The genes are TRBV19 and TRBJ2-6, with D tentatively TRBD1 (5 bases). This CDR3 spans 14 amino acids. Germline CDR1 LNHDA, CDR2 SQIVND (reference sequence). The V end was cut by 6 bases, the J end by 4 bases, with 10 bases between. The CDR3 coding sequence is TGTGCCAGTAGCCCCAGACAGGGGGCCAACGTCCTGACTTTC. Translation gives CASSPRQGANVLTF.

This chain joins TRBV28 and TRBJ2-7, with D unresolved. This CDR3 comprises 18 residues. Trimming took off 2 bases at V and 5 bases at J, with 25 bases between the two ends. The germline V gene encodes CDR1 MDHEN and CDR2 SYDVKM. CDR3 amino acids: CASSLVLSEYGYGNEQYF. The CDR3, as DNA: TGTGCCAGCAGTTTAGTTCTATCCGAATATGGCTATGGAAACGAGCAGTACTTC.

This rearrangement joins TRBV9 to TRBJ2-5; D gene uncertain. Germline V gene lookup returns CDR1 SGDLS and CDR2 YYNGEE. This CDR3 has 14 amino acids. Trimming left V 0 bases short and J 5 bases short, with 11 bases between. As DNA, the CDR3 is TGTGCCAGCAGCGTAGGAGGTGAATCCGAGACCCAGTACTTC. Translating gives CASSVGGESETQYF.

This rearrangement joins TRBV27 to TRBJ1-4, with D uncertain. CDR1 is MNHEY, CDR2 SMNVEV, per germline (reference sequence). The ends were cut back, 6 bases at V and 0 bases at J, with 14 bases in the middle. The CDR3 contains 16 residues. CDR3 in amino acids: CASRITQLATNEKLFF. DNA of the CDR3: TGTGCCAGCAGGATAACCCAGTTAGCAACTAATGAAAAACTGTTTTTT.

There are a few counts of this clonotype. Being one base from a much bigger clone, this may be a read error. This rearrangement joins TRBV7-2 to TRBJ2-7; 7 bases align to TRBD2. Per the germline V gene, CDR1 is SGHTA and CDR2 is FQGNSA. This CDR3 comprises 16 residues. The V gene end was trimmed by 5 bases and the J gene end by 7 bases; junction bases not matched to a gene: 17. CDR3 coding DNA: TGTGCCAGCAGCCGGAGGGGCCGGGCGGGAGACAATGAGCAGTACTTC. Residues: CASSRRGRAGDNEQYF.

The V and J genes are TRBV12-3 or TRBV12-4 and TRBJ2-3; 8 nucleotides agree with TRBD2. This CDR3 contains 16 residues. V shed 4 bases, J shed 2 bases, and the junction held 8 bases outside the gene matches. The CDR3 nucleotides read TGTGCCAGCAGTTCCCTCCCGGGACTAGTCACAGATACGCAGTATTTT. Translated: CASSSLPGLVTDTQYF.

The DNA of the CDR3 is TGTGCCAGCAGCCAGACCACAGGGGGCCGAAGCACAGATACGCAGTATTTT. It specifies CASSQTTGGRSTDTQYF. The rearrangement joins TRBV3-1 to TRBJ2-3, with TRBD1 identical over 9 bases. V dropped 3 bases and J dropped 0; count of bases not matched to a gene: 7. The V gene's germline CDR1 is LGHDT and CDR2 YNNKEL (reference sequence). The CDR3 has 17 residues.

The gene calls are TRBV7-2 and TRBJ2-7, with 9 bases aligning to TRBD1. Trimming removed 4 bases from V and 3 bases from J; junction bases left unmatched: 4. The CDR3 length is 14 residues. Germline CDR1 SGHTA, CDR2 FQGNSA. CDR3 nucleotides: TGTGCCAGCAGCTCGGGACAGGGAAACTACGAGCAGTACTTC. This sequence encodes CASSSGQGNYEQYF.

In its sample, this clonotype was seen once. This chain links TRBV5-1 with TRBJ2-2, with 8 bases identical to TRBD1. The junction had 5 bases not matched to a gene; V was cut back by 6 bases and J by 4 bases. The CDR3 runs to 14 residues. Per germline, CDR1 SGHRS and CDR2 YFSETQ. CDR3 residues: CASKETGVTGELFF. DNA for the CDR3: TGCGCCAGCAAGGAGACAGGGGTCACCGGGGAGCTGTTTTTT.

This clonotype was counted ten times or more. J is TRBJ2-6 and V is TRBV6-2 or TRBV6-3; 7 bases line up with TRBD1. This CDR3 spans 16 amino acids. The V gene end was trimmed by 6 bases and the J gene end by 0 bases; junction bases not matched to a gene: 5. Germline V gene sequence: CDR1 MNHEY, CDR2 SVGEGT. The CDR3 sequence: CASSRTGASGANVLTF. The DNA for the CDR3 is TGTGCCAGCAGCAGAACAGGGGCCTCTGGGGCCAACGTCCTGACTTTC.

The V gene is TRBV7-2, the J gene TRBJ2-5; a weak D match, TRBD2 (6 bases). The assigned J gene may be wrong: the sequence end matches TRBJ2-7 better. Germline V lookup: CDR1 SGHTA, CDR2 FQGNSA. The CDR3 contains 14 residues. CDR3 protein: CASSPDSGDYEQYF. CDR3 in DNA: TGTGCCAGCAGCCCAGACTCGGGGGACTACGAGCAGTACTTC.

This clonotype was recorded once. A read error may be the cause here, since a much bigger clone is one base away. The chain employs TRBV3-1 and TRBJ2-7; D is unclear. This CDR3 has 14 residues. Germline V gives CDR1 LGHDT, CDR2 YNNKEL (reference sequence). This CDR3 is CASSQGPGSCEQYF. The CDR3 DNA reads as TGTGCCAGCAGCCAAGGACCCGGCTCCTGCGAGCAGTACTTC.

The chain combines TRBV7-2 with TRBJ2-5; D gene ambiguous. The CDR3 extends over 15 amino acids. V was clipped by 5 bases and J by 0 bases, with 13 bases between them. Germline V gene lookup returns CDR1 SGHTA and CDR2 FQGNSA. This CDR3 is CASSQDFRYQETQYF. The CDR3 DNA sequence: TGTGCCAGCAGCCAAGACTTCCGGTACCAAGAGACCCAGTACTTC.

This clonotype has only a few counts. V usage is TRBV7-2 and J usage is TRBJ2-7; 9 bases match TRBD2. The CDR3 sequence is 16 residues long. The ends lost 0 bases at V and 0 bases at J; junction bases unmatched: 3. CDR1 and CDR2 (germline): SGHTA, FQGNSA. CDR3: CASSLAGSGSSYEQYF. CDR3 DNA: TGTGCCAGCAGCTTAGCTGGTAGCGGGAGCTCCTACGAGCAGTACTTC.

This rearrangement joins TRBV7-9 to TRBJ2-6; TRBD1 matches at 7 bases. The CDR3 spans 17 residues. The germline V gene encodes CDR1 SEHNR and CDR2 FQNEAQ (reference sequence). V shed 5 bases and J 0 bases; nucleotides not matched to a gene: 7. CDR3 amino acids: CASSPRDSLSGANVLTF. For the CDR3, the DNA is TGTGCCAGCAGCCCCCGGGACAGCCTCTCTGGGGCCAACGTCCTGACTTTC.